This passage covers 21 T cell receptor beta chains from one sample sequenced in a study of molecular identifiers for immune sequencing clone quantification. MiXCR, applied by TCRdb to the PCR reads, yields one record per CDR3 protein. The sample holds about half a million distinct CDR3 sequences, over 20% seen once. Sequencing was carried out using naive CD8+ T cells from blood, with Jurkat cell RNA spiked in. The subset is: FACS-sorted CD8+CD4-CCR7+CD45RA+ naive T cells. All receptors derive from a human donor in good health. Some libraries in this study had Jurkat cell RNA spiked in.

This clonotype was observed a few times. This rearrangement joins TRBV29-1 to TRBJ1-1, with TRBD1 matching 7 bases. The CDR3 consists of 15 residues. Trimming cost V 2 bases and J 5 bases; bases outside gene matches: 11. The V gene's germline CDR1 is SQVTM and CDR2 ANQGSEA. CDR3 nucleotide sequence: TGCAGCGTTGAACGTGGTAACAGGGGAATTACTGAAGCTTTCTTT. Translated, it gives CSVERGNRGITEAFF.

The chain has TRBV6-6 and TRBJ2-4; 9 bases align to TRBD2. The CDR3 has 17 amino acids. V shed 8 bases, J shed 3 bases, and the junction held 14 bases outside the gene matches. In germline, CDR1 is MNHNY, CDR2 SVGAGI (reference sequence). In DNA, the CDR3 is TGTGCCAGCTCGAGAGGGCGGGGGGGCCTAAACAAAAACATTCAGTACTTC. It yields the protein CASSRGRGGLNKNIQYF.

This chain joins TRBV18 and TRBJ2-1; a weak D match, TRBD2 (7 bases). CDR3 length equals 16 residues. CDR1 is KGHSH and CDR2 is LQKENI in the germline V gene. V shed 0 bases and J shed 2 bases, with 11 bases lying between them. CDR3 in amino acids: CASSPPGGGTYNEQFF. In nucleotides, the CDR3 is TGTGCCAGCTCACCACCGGGCGGGGGCACCTACAATGAGCAGTTCTTC.

In the case of this clonotype: A much more abundant neighbour one base away suggests this may be a read error. The chain joins TRBV9 to TRBJ2-5; 7 nucleotides align to TRBD1. Germline CDR1 reads SGDLS; CDR2 reads YYNGEE. The trim removed 4 bases at V and 2 bases at J, leaving 5 bases unmatched. This CDR3 contains 14 residues. CDR3 coding DNA: TGTGCCAGCAGCTGGGCAGGGGGACAAGAGACCCAGTACTTC. It translates to CASSWAGGQETQYF.

This clonotype was counted ten times or more. The rearrangement links TRBV9 to TRBJ1-5; D unresolved. Trimming removed 2 bases at V and 2 bases at J, with 11 bases between. There are 15 residues in the CDR3. Germline V lookup: CDR1 SGDLS, CDR2 YYNGEE. This CDR3 is CASSVGGYGNQPQHF. The CDR3 DNA is TGTGCCAGCAGCGTTGGAGGGTACGGCAATCAGCCCCAGCATTTT.

This chain uses TRBV30 with TRBJ1-5, with a tentative D call TRBD1 (5 bases). V dropped 5 bases and J dropped 6 bases, with 14 bases sitting between them. Germline V lookup: CDR1 GTSNPN, CDR2 SVGIG (reference sequence). CDR3 length: 13 amino acids. Written as DNA, the CDR3 is TGTGCCTGGGGACAATTGGGGGGTCAGCCCCAGCATTTT. Translated, it gives CAWGQLGGQPQHF. The full variable domain, rest sourced from reference TRBV30 and TRBJ1-5, is SQTIHQWPATLVQPVGSPLSLECTVEGTSNPNLYWYRQAAGRGLQLLFYSVGIGQISSEVPQNLSASRPQDRQFILSSKKLLLSDSGFYLCAWGQLGGQPQHFGDGTRLSIL.

On this clonotype: At one boundary the junction diverges from the germline segment, which might be a read error. This sequence joins TRBV27 and TRBJ1-3; D remains ambiguous. Per the germline V gene, CDR1 is MNHEY and CDR2 is SMNVEV (reference sequence). This CDR3 is built from 15 residues. CDR3 sequence (DNA): TGTGCCAGCAGTTTAGACGGGAGCTCTGGAGACACCATATATTTT. It yields the protein CASSLDGSSGDTIYF.

This clonotype was counted at least ten times. The chain joins TRBV20-1 to TRBJ2-7; tentatively, D is TRBD1 or TRBD2 (5 bases each). Between the trimmed V and J ends, which lost 0 bases and 2 bases, there was a span of 17 bases. Germline V gene data show CDR1 as DFQATT and CDR2 as SNEGSKA (reference sequence). The length of the CDR3 is 16 residues. The CDR3 protein is CSARDFVGDRPYEQYF. Written as DNA, the CDR3 is TGCAGTGCTAGAGATTTTGTTGGGGACCGTCCCTACGAGCAGTACTTC.

The J gene is TRBJ1-1, the V gene TRBV11-2; D not resolved. Trimming took off 1 base at V and 6 bases at J, with 15 bases between the two ends. Germline CDR1 and CDR2: SGHAT and FQNNGV. The CDR3 contains 15 residues. In nucleotides, the CDR3 is TGTGCCAGCAGCTTAGTGGACGAAGAGTTATCTGAAGCTTTCTTT. It translates to CASSLVDEELSEAFF.

The J gene is TRBJ2-7, the V gene TRBV28; 8 bases align to TRBD2. The V gene end was trimmed by 1 base and the J gene end by 3 bases; junction bases not matched to a gene: 11. The CDR3 runs 17 residues. The germline gives CDR1 MDHEN, CDR2 SYDVKM. CDR3 sequence: CASSLFPGVAGNYEQYF. CDR3 DNA: TGTGCCAGCAGTTTATTCCCCGGGGTAGCGGGGAACTACGAGCAGTACTTC.

This clonotype was picked up a small number of times. The J gene is TRBJ2-7, the V gene TRBV10-1; no reliable D call. CDR3 size: 11 residues. V was shortened by 8 bases and J by 5 bases, with 10 bases between the two germline ends. Per germline, CDR1 WNHNN and CDR2 SYGVQD (reference sequence). Written as DNA, the CDR3 is TGCGCCAGCGGCGACTGGAACGAGCAGTACTTC. Protein: CASGDWNEQYF.

This clonotype has more than one count but fewer than ten. The chain links TRBV5-4 to TRBJ2-2; D might be TRBD1 or TRBD2, each matching 6 bases. Deletions cut 4 bases from V and 3 bases from J, with 16 bases between. The CDR3 sequence is 16 residues long. The germline CDR1 and CDR2 sequences are SGHNT and YYREEE (reference sequence). The CDR3 DNA follows: TGTGCCAGCAGCCCGATGGGGGGCATAGACACCGGGGAGCTGTTTTTT. Protein product: CASSPMGGIDTGELFF.

The chain uses TRBV9 and TRBJ1-5; D remains unclear. This CDR3 spans 16 amino acids. The germline V gene has CDR1 SGDLS and CDR2 YYNGEE. V was cut by 1 base and J by 4 bases, with 15 bases left in between. CDR3 sequence: CASSVRQPGGNQPQHF. The CDR3 DNA reads as TGTGCCAGCAGCGTAAGGCAGCCTGGCGGGAATCAGCCCCAGCATTTT.

A note on this clonotype: This may be a read error, as it is one base from a much larger clone. The V and J genes are TRBV19 and TRBJ2-7, with a weak D call TRBD2 (5 bases). Germline CDR1 LNHDA, CDR2 SQIVND (reference sequence). CDR3 size: 13 residues. CDR3 sequence: CASSYQPSYGQYF. The CDR3 DNA follows: TGTGCCAGTAGTTACCAGCCTAGCTACGGGCAGTACTTC.

This clonotype was seen more than once but under ten times. V is TRBV30 and J is TRBJ2-7; 14 bases map to TRBD2. Looked up from germline, CDR1 is GTSNPN and CDR2 is SVGIG (reference sequence). The trim removed 1 base at V and 6 bases at J, leaving 5 bases unmatched. This CDR3 spans 15 amino acids. CDR3 sequence reads: CAWSERLAGGTEQYF. DNA of the CDR3: TGTGCCTGGAGTGAACGACTAGCGGGAGGGACCGAGCAGTACTTC.

This clonotype was observed at least ten times. The CDR3, as DNA: TGTGCCAGCAGCTTATCCATCATCGGGAACAATCAGCCCCAGCATTTT. Translation gives CASSLSIIGNNQPQHF. V is TRBV7-2 and J is TRBJ1-5; D is uncertain. V gave up 2 bases and J gave up 3 bases, with 14 bases separating them. The CDR3 consists of 16 residues. CDR1 and CDR2 from the germline V gene are SGHTA and FQGNSA.

As to this clonotype: A much larger clonotype is one base distant, so this may be a read error. The genes are TRBV10-3 and TRBJ2-4; D may be TRBD1 or TRBD2 (5 bases each). The CDR3 has 13 residues. Germline CDR1 is ENHRY and CDR2 is SYGVKD. Trimming cost V 8 bases and J 9 bases, with 17 bases left between them. CDR3 loop: CAISSGRESIQYF. The CDR3 nucleotides read TGTGCCATCTCGTCAGGGAGAGAAAGCATTCAGTACTTC.

In its sample, this clonotype was seen many times. This rearrangement joins TRBV7-9 to TRBJ2-3; D unclear. V lost 1 base and J lost 0, with 8 bases in between. Germline loops: CDR1 SEHNR, CDR2 FQNEAQ (reference sequence). CDR3 length equals 15 residues. CDR3 protein: CASSLGATSTDTQYF. Written as DNA, the CDR3 is TGTGCCAGCAGCTTAGGAGCAACTAGCACAGATACGCAGTATTTT.

Ten or more counts support this clonotype. V is TRBV4-3 and J is TRBJ2-7; the D is unclear. CDR3 length: 17 residues. CDR1 LGHNA and CDR2 YSLEER come from the germline V gene. V lost 0 bases, J lost 5 bases, and 20 bases lay in between. The CDR3 region is CASSQEGPRSGLDEQYF. CDR3 nucleotides: TGCGCCAGCAGCCAAGAAGGCCCCCGGAGTGGGCTCGACGAGCAGTACTTC.

The sample holds many counts of this clonotype. V usage is TRBV7-9 and J usage is TRBJ2-7; D unclear. Per the germline V gene, CDR1 is SEHNR and CDR2 is FQNEAQ (reference sequence). V lost 5 bases and J 5 bases, leaving 7 bases between the germline ends. The CDR3 loop spans 11 amino acids. In DNA form, the CDR3 reads TGTGCCAGCAGCGACTTCGACGAGCAGTACTTC. It specifies CASSDFDEQYF.

This clonotype was seen ten or more times. The chain couples TRBV29-1 to TRBJ1-1; possible D gene TRBD1, 6 bases. Germline-derived CDR1 and CDR2 are SQVTM and ANQGSEA. The CDR3 has 11 residues. Trimming left V 4 bases short and J 8 bases short, with 11 bases between. CDR3 DNA: TGCAGCGTTGGTGAGGGGGTAGAAGCTTTCTTT. This gives the protein CSVGEGVEAFF.